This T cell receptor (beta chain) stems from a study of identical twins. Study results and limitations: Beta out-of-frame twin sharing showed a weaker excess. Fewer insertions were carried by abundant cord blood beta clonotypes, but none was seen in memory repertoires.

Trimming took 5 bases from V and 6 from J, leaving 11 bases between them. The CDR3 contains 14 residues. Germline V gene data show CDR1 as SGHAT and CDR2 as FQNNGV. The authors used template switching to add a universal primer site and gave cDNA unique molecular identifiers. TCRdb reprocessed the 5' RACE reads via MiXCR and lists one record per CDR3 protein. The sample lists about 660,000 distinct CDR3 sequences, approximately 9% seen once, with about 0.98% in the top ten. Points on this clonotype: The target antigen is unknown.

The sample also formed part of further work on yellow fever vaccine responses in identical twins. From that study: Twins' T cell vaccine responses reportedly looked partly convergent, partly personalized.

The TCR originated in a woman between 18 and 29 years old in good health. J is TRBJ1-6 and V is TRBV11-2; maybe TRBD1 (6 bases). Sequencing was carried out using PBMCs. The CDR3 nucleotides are TGTGCCAGCAGCCCTAACAGGGCTAATTCACCCCTCCACTTT. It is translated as CASSPNRANSPLHF.